This TCR beta chain was observed in a study of CD8+CD57+ T cells in acquired aplastic anemia. Study in general: Healthy donors gave some 10 million reads on average for CD4+ cells.

The TCR beta profiling, which covered VDJ combination and CDR3 sequence, was carried out using genomic DNA as the template. Each CDR3 protein gets one entry after TCRdb re-called the reads with MiXCR. The data show about 110,000 distinct CDR3 sequences, with around 53% seen just once and 25% to 35% held by the top ten. With regard to this clonotype: As yet, its antigen is unknown.

The CDR3 loop spans 12 amino acids. The ends were cut back, 6 bases at V and 4 bases at J, with 7 bases in the middle. The germline V gene encodes CDR1 SGHVT and CDR2 SQSDAQ. General study points: Patients versus controls showed no significant CD8+ Simpson's diversity difference. Patients and controls had in common approximately 28 CD8+ CDR3 sequences.

Sample: sorted CD4+, CD8+, or CD8+CD57+ T cells (not recorded which) from PBMCs. V and J are TRBV7-4 and TRBJ2-1; D is uncertain. The source of this sequence is a human donor in good health, serving as a control. CDR3 in DNA: TGTGCCAGCAGACTCACGTACAATGAGCAGTTCTTC. Its translation: CASRLTYNEQFF.